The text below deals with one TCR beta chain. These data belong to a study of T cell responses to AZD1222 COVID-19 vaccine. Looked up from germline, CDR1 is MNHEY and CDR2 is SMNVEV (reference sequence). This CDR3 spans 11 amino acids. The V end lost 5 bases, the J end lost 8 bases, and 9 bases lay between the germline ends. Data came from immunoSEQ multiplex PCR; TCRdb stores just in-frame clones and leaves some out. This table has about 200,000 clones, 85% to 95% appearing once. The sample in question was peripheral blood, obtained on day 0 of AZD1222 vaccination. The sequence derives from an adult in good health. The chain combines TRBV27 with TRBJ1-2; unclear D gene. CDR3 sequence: CASSGRRGYTF. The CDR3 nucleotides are TGTGCCAGCAGTGGGAGGCGGGGCTACACCTTC.